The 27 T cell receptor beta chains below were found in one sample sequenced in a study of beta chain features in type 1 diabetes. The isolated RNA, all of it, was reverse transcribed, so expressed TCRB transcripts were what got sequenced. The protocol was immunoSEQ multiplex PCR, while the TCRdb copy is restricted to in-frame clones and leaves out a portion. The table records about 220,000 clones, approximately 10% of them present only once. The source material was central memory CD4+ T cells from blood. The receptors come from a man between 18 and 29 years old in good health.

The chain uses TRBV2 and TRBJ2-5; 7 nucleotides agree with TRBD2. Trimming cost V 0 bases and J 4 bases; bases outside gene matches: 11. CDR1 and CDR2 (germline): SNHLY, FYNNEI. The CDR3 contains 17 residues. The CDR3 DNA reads TGTGCCAGCAGTGAAGCGCGGGCGGGAGCCGGCCGAGAGACCCAGTACTTC. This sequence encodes CASSEARAGAGRETQYF.

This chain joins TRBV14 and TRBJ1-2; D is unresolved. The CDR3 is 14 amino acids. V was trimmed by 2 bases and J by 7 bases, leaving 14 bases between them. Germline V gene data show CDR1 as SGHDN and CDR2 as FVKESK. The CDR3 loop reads CASSQLASLRGYTF. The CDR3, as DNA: TGTGCCAGCAGCCAACTAGCCAGCTTACGTGGCTACACCTTC.

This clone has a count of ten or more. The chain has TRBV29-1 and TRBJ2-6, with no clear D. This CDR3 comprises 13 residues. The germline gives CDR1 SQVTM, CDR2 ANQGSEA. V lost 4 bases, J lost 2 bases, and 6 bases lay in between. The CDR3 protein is CSVAVAGANVLTF. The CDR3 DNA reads TGCAGCGTTGCAGTAGCTGGGGCCAACGTCCTGACTTTC.

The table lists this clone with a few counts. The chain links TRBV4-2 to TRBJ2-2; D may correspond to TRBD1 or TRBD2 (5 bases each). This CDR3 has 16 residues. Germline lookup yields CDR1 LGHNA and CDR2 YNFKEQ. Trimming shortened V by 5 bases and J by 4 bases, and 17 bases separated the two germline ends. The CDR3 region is CASSSSGTAGTGELFF. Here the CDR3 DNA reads TGTGCCAGCAGCTCGTCCGGGACGGCGGGCACCGGGGAGCTGTTTTTT.

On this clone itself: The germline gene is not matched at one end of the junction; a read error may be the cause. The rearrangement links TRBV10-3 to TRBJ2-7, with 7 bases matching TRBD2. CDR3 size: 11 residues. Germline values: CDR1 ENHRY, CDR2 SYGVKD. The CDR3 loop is CAISEGRERDF. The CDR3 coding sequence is TGTGCCATCAGTGAGGGGAGGGAGAGGGACTTC.

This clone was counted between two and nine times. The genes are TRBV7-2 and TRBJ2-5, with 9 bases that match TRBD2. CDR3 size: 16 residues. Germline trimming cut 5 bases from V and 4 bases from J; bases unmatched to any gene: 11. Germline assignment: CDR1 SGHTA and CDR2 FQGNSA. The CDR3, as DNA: TGTGCCAGCAGCGCAGATCTAGCGGGGCCCATAGAGACCCAGTACTTC. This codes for CASSADLAGPIETQYF.

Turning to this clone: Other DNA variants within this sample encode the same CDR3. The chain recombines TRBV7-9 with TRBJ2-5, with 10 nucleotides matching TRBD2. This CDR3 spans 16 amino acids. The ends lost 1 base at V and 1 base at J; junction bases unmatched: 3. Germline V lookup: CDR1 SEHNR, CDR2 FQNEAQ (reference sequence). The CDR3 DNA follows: TGTGCCAGCAGCTTAGTTCGGACTAGCGGCCAAGAGACCCAGTACTTC. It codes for CASSLVRTSGQETQYF.

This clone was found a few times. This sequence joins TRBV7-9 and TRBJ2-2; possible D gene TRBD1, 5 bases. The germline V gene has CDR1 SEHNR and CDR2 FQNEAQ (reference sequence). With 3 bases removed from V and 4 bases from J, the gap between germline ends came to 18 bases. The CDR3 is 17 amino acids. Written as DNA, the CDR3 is TGTGCCAGCAGCTTTTCTCGCCCCCAGGGTGGCACCGGGGAGCTGTTTTTT. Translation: CASSFSRPQGGTGELFF. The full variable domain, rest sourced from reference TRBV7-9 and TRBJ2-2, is DTGVSQNPRHKITKRGQNVTFRCDPISEHNRLYWYRQTLGQGPEFLTYFQNEAQLEKSRLLSDRFSAERPKGSFSTLEIQRTEQGDSAMYLCASSFSRPQGGTGELFFGEGSRLTVL.

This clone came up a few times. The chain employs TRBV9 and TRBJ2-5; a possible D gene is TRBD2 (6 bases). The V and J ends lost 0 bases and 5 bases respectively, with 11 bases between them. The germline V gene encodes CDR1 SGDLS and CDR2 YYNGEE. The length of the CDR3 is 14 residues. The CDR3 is CASSVANGGETQYF. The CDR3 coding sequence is TGTGCCAGCAGCGTAGCTAATGGGGGGGAGACCCAGTACTTC.

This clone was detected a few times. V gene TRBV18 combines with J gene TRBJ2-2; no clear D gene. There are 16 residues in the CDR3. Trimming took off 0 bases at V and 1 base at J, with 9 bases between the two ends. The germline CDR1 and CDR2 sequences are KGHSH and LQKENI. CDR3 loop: CASSPPVGLNTGELFF. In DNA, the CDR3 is TGTGCCAGCTCACCACCGGTAGGATTGAACACCGGGGAGCTGTTTTTT.

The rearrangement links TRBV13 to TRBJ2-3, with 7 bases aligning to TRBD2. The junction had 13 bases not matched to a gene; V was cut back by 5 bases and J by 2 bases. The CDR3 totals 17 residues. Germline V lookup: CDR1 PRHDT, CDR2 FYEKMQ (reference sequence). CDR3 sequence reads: CASSAGLADPPTDTQYF. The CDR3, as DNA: TGTGCCAGCAGCGCCGGTCTAGCGGACCCACCCACAGATACGCAGTATTTT.

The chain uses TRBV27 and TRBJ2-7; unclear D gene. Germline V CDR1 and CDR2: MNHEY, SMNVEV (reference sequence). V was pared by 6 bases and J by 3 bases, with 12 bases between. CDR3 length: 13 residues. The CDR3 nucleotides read TGTGCCAGCAGCTTCCACGGAAACTACGAGCAGTACTTC. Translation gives CASSFHGNYEQYF.

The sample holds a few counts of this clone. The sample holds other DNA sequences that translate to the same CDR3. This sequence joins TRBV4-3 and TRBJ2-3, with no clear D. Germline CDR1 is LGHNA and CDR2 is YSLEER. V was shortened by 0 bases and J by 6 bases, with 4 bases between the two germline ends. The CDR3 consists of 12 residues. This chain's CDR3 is CASSQEGDTQYF. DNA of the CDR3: TGCGCCAGCAGCCAAGAGGGCGATACGCAGTATTTT.

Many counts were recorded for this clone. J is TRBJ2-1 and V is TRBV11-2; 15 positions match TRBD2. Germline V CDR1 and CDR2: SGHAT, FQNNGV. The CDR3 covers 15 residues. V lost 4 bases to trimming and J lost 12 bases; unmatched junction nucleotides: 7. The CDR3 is CASSSTRTSGRVQFF. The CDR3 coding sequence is TGTGCCAGCAGCTCCACCCGGACTAGCGGGAGGGTGCAGTTCTTC.

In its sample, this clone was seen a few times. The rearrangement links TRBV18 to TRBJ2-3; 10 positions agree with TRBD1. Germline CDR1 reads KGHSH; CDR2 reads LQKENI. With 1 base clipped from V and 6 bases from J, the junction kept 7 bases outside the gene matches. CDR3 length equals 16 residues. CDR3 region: CASSPLMGQGTDTQYF. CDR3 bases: TGTGCCAGCTCACCACTAATGGGACAGGGGACGGATACGCAGTATTTT.

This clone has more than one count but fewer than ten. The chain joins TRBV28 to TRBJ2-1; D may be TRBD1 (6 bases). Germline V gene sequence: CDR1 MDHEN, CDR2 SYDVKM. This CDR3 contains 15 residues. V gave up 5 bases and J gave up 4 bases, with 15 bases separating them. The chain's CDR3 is CASSAPRDTYNEQFF. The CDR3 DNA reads TGTGCCAGCAGTGCCCCACGGGACACTTACAATGAGCAGTTCTTC.

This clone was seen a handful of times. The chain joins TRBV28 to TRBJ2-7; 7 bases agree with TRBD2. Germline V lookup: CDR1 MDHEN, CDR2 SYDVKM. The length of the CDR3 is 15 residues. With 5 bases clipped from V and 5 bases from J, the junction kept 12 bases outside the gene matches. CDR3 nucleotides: TGTGCCAGCAGTACGCTGGGGCGGGAGATCGACGAGCAGTACTTC. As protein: CASSTLGREIDEQYF.

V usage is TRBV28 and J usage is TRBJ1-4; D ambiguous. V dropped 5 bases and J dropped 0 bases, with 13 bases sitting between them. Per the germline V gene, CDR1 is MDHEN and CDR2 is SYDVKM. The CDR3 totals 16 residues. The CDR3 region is CASSPADGTTNEKLFF. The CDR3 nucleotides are TGTGCCAGCAGTCCAGCGGACGGGACAACTAATGAAAAACTGTTTTTT.

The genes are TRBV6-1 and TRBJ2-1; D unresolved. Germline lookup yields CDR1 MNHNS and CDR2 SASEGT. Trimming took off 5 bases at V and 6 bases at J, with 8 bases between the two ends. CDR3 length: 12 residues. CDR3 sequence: CASSFSANEQFF. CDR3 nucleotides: TGTGCCAGCAGTTTTTCGGCCAATGAGCAGTTCTTC.

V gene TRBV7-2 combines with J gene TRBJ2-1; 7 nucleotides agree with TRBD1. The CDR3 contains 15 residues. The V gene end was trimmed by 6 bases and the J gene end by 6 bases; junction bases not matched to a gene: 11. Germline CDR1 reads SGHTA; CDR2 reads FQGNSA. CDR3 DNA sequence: TGTGCCAGCAGTGACAGGGTTTTCTTAGGCAATGAGCAGTTCTTC. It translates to CASSDRVFLGNEQFF. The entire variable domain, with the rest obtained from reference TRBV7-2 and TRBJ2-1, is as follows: GAGVSQSPSNKVTEKGKDVELRCDPISGHTALYWYRQSLGQGLEFLIYFQGNSAPDKSGLPSDRFSAERTGGSVSTLTIQRTQQEDSAVYLCASSDRVFLGNEQFFGPGTRLTVL.

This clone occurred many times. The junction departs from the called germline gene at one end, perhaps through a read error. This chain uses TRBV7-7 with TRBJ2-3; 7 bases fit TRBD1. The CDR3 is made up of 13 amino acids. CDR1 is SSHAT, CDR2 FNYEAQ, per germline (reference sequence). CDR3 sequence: CASSSDREDTQYF. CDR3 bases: TGTGCTAGCAGCTCCGACAGGGAAGATACGCAGTATTTT.

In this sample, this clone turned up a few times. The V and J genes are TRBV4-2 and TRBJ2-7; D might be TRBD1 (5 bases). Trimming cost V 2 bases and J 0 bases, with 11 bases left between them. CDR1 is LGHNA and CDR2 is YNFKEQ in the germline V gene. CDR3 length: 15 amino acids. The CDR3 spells CASSQNPDSSYEQYF. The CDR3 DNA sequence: TGTGCCAGCAGCCAAAACCCTGACAGCTCCTACGAGCAGTACTTC.

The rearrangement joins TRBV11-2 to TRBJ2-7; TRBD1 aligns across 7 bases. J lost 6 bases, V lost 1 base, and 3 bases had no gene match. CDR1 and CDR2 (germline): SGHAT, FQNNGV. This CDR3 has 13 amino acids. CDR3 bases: TGTGCCAGCAGCTTAGTTCGGGACAGCGAGCAGTACTTC. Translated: CASSLVRDSEQYF.

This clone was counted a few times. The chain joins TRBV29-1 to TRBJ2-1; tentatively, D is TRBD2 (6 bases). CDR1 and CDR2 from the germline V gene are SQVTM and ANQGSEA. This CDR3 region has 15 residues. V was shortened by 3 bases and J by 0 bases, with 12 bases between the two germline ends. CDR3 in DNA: TGCAGCGTTGACTTGTCCGGGAGCTCCTACAATGAGCAGTTCTTC. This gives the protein CSVDLSGSSYNEQFF.

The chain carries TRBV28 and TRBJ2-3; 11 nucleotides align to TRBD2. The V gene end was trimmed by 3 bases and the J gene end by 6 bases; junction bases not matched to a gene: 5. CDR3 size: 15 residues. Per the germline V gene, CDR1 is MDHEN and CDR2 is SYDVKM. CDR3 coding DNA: TGTGCCAGCAGTTTCCTAGCGGGAGGTTCTGATACGCAGTATTTT. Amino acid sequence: CASSFLAGGSDTQYF.

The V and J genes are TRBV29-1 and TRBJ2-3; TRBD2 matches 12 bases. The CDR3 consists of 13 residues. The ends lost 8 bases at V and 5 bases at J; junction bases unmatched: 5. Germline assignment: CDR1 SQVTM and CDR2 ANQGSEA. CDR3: CSSLGLAGDTQYF. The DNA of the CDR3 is TGCAGCTCATTGGGACTAGCGGGAGATACGCAGTATTTT.

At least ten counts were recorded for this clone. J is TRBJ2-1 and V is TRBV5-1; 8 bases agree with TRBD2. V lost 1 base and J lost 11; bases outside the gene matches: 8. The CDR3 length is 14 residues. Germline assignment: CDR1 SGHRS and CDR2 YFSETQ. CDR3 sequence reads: CASSLMTSEPKQFF. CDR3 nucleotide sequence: TGCGCCAGCAGCTTGATGACTAGCGAGCCGAAGCAGTTCTTC.